Sequencing of this TCR beta chain was carried out in a study of T cell clonality in common variable immunodeficiency (dated by TCRdb to between 2015 and 2016). Reading the germline V gene gives CDR1 SGHDN and CDR2 FVKESK. V loses 0 bases of germline sequence and J loses 3 bases, and the interval between the two ends is 15 bases. Reading from cysteine to phenylalanine, the CDR3 counts 16 amino acids. Sequencing covers 39 bases of the CDR3, shown here with the frame starting at base 1. This clone was counted ten times or more. Its antigen is still unknown. The CDR3 end lies 3 residues beyond the end of the read and is filled in from the germline J gene. For sequencing, equivalent amounts of genomic DNA were input from CVID and control samples. For every sample, a 60 bp segment covering the rearranged TCRbeta CDR3 region was amplified and then sequenced. TCRbeta amplification used the immunoSEQ assay, a bias-corrected multiplex PCR with high-throughput sequencing. The study's own analysis went as follows. Every unique nucleotide sequence was considered a clone and was annotated with V, D and J genes, copy number and frequency. Sequences were labeled productive if in frame, and non-productive if out of frame or containing stop codons. As previously described, Shannon's entropy was used to calculate clonality. The predicted amino acid sequences of productive clones were used to derive the mean CDR3 Kyte-Doolittle hydropathy. The R hclust function was used to hierarchically cluster scaled V gene usage with Manhattan distance and complete linkage. To assess clone sharing by CDR3 amino acid sequence, 12 repertoires per group were resampled over 100 rounds. The repertoires were searched for around 70 published EBV-specific and 245 published CMV-specific TCRbeta sequences. Analysis left out two CVID samples that produced under 10,000 sequences, so some 45 CVID repertoires remained. TCRdb mirrors the immuneACCESS table, restricted to in-frame sequences. Some clones are absent from its copies; in checked studies, under half trace to an unresolved V gene, and the reason for the others is unknown. The V and J calls and the clone size are those of that table, but D and trimming were determined from the DNA. This sample includes more than 30,000 clones, and none of them was observed just once. The ten largest clonotypes hold 2.5% to 3.5% of the sample.

What the authors observed across the whole study: CVID TCRbeta sequences reportedly showed fewer deletions and N-nucleotide insertions and lacked highly modified clones with 13 or more V deletions. According to the authors, finding the cause of the higher clonality in CVID would require sequencing the repertoires of T cell subpopulations. Healthy controls shared more TCRbeta clones with each other than CVID subjects shared among themselves (p < 0.0001). Patient heterogeneity within the CVID cohort put limits on correlating repertoire features with clinical complications. TCRbeta clonality was higher in CVID subjects than in healthy controls (t-test p = 0.018), and the increase was most characteristic of about a third of subjects. Despite equal DNA input, controls averaged around 82,000 unique sequences per sample versus roughly 30,000 in CVID samples.

Most CVID patients and most healthy controls were of Caucasian heritage. Heparinized peripheral whole blood samples of about 4.5 to 8.5 ml were collected from each donor. TCRbeta CDR3 repertoires were sequenced from genomic DNA of adults with common variable immune deficiency (CVID) and healthy adult controls. There were about 22 healthy adult volunteers in the control group (roughly twelve female and 10 or so male), ranging in age from about 20 to 66 years, with a mean age of almost 35. To isolate peripheral blood mononuclear cells, diluted blood was subjected to density centrifugation over Hypaque 1077 or Ficoll-Paque. Genomic DNA was extracted from unsorted mononuclear cells by Qiagen column purification or by a centrifugation-based method.

The specimen sequenced was peripheral blood mononuclear cells. The rearranged chain carries TRBV14 and TRBJ2-7; perhaps TRBD1 is the D gene, with 6 bases matching. The receptor's source is a person between 18 and 75 years old in good health. The part of the CDR3 DNA that was read is TGTGCCAGCAGCCAAGATCTTACAGGGCCCTTCTACGAG. This sequence encodes CASSQDLTGPFYE. The entire CDR3 sequence reads CASSQDLTGPFYEQYF.